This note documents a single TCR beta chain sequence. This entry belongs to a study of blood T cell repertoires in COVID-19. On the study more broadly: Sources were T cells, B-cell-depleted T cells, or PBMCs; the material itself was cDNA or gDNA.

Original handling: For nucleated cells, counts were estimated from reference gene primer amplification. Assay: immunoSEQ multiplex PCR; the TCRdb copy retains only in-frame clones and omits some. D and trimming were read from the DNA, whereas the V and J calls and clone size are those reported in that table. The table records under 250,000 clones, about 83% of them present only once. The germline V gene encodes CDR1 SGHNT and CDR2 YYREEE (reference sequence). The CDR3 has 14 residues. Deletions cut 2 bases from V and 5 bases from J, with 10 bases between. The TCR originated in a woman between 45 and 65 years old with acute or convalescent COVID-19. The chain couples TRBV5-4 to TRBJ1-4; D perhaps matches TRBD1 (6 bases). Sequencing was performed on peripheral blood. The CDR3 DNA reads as TGTGCCAGCAGCTTAGGGGGAGGGAATGAAAAACTGTTTTTT. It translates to CASSLGGGNEKLFF.